This entry concerns a single TCR beta chain. Antigen: not known. The ends were cut back, 1 base at V and 6 bases at J, with 1 base in the middle. The CDR3 totals 10 residues. Germline lookup yields CDR1 LGHNT and CDR2 FRNRAP. This sample was taken from a study of T cell responses to AZD1222 COVID-19 vaccine. Points from the study as a whole: A reported finding is that nearly half of spike-specific TCRs target unmutated variant regions.

Method: immunoSEQ multiplex PCR; TCRdb's copy keeps in-frame clones and lacks some. The sample has about 130,000 clones, roughly nine tenths seen once; the top ten hold around 3.8%. The origin of this receptor is an adult in good health. This chain uses TRBV12-5 with TRBJ2-7; D is ambiguous. The sequencing used peripheral blood, collected on day 0 of AZD1222 vaccination. CDR3 protein: CASGLGEQYF. DNA for the CDR3: TGTGCTAGTGGTTTGGGCGAGCAGTACTTC.